This T cell receptor (beta chain) was found in a study of T cell responses to AZD1222 COVID-19 vaccine (dated by TCRdb to about 2021). About the investigation overall: AZD1222 recipients given second doses at about 4 weeks or at about 12 weeks were pooled, since spike-specific TCR depth and breadth were not found to differ between the two schedules. TCR sequencing covered more than 230 trial participants: 207 given two doses of AZD1222 and about 26 given two doses of MenACWY control vaccine. Enrollment into the trials was organized by age into subgroups of 18-55, 56-69 and 70-plus years, and those subgroups contained roughly 140, 27 and 60 TCR-sequenced participants, respectively.

The CDR3 regions of human TCRbeta chains were analyzed by immunosequencing. As for how the authors treated the data: Repertoire TCRs were checked for matches against a reference library of SARS-CoV-2-specific TCRs that had been generated using the MIRA antigen-specificity platform. Breadth meant the fraction of unique TCRs that were SARS-CoV-2-associated, whereas depth meant the fraction of total T cells that were SARS-CoV-2-associated. Each spike-specific TCR was assigned to its reactive spike region and to a CD4 or CD8 class using the MIRA data. Log10-transformed breadth and depth values were compared by one-way ANOVA with Sidak's multiple comparisons tests. TCRdb carries this immuneACCESS record with in-frame sequences only. Its versions omit some clonotypes, under half of them owing to an unresolved V gene in the studies checked, with the rest unexplained. V, J and clone size derive from that table, while D and trimming were established from the DNA sequence. This sample gives around 140,000 clones in total; about 93% of them show up just once. The ten largest make up around 3.8% of the sample.

As to this clone: This clone's antigen is unknown. No per-base quality is available; no much larger clone lies one base away.

General study outcomes and caveats: No day 14 peak-response samples were available, so repertoires were characterized only after the peak T cell response. The vaccine-associated CD4 TCRs covered the entire spike protein, and the dominant responses fell in regions 160-218 and 743-854. Epitopes outside the regions mutated in the B.1.351 and B.1.1.7 variants were reportedly recognized by nearly half of the unique spike-specific TCRs. Spike-specific TCR breadth and depth rose significantly after two AZD1222 doses compared with day 0 and with MenACWY recipients. Conclusions about previously exposed vaccinees are limited because only 5 or 6 AZD1222 recipients were SARS-CoV-2 seropositive at baseline. In the small 56-69-year group, the increase in depth fell short of significance, most likely because of low power. Participants were mostly white British, with more females than males. The authors suggested clonal diversity may have been underestimated.

The time point label here, explained by the study, means: baseline before first vaccination. Vaccinee samples came from UK trials COV001 and COV002, including a single-blind randomized controlled phase 2/3 trial of AZD1222 (ChAdOx1 nCoV-19) in healthy adults. For TCRbeta chain sequencing, PBMC samples from trial participants were taken at day 0 and at day 28 after the second dose. Trimming accounts for 2 bases at V and 9 bases at J, while the number of junction bases matched to no gene is 21. Spanning cysteine to phenylalanine, the CDR3 consists of 18 amino acids. Only the CDR3 portion is preserved as DNA: 54 bases, with reading frame beginning at the first base. Per the germline V gene, SGHAT is the CDR1 and FQNNGV is the CDR2.

The V and J segments used are TRBV11-2 and TRBJ2-7, and 8 junctional nucleotides match TRBD1. This specimen was peripheral blood, taken on day 0 of AZD1222 vaccination. This clonotype was obtained from an adult in good health. The DNA sequence is TGTGCCAGCAGCTTAAGAGTGGGGCCTGGGACAGGAGCCTTTGGGCAGTACTTC. It is translated as CASSLRVGPGTGAFGQYF.